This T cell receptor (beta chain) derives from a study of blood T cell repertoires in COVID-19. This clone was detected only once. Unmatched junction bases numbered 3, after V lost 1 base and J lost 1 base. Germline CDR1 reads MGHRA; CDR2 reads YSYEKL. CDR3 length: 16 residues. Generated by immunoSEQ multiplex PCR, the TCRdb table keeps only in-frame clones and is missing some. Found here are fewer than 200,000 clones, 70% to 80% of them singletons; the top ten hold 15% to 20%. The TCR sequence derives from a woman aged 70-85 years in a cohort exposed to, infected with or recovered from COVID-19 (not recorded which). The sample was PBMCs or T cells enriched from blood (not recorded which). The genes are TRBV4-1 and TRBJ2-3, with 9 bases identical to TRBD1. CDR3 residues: CASSQVRDRGTDTQYF. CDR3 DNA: TGCGCCAGCAGCCAAGTCCGGGACAGGGGCACAGATACGCAGTATTTT.